These 21 T cell receptor beta chains were all obtained from the same sample, sequenced in a study of STAT3 mutations in large granular lymphocyte leukemia. Notes on the study in general: Every T-LGLL patient had at least one immunodominant TCRbeta clonotype.

Clones were sequenced by immunoSEQ multiplex PCR, and TCRdb holds only the in-frame ones, with some missing. The sample has thousands of clones, around 90% seen once. Their cognate antigens are unknown. Sequenced: PBMCs. These receptors all come from a human donor with T large granular lymphocyte leukemia. Some clones in this sample may be carry-over from other donors' samples.

The chain recombines TRBV5-1 with TRBJ2-1; tentatively, D is TRBD2 (5 bases). Trimming took 1 base from V and 8 from J, leaving 7 bases between them. CDR1 is SGHRS and CDR2 is YFSETQ in the germline V gene. The CDR3 length is 12 residues. CDR3 sequence reads: CASSLIGDEQFF. DNA for the CDR3: TGCGCCAGCAGCTTGATCGGGGATGAGCAGTTCTTC. Looking up the rest from reference TRBV5-1 and TRBJ2-1 gives the full variable domain: KAGVTQTPRYLIKTRGQQVTLSCSPISGHRSVSWYQQTPGQGLQFLFEYFSETQRNKGNFPGRFSGRQFSNSRSEMNVSTLELGDSALYLCASSLIGDEQFFGPGTRLTVL.

This sequence joins TRBV5-1 and TRBJ2-2; no definite D call. The CDR3 is made up of 15 amino acids. Per the germline V gene, CDR1 is SGHRS and CDR2 is YFSETQ. V lost 0 bases and J 0 bases, leaving 6 bases between the germline ends. This chain's CDR3 is CASSLDNPNTGELFF. CDR3 nucleotides: TGCGCCAGCAGCTTGGACAATCCGAACACCGGGGAGCTGTTTTTT.

A single count supports this clone. The chain is built from TRBV9 and TRBJ1-2; 8 bases map to TRBD1. Germline CDR1 SGDLS, CDR2 YYNGEE. Unmatched junction bases numbered 11, after V lost 3 bases and J lost 7 bases. The CDR3 consists of 15 residues. The DNA of the CDR3 is TGTGCCAGCAGCGCGACAGGGGAGGTCTACTTTGGCTACACCTTC. Its translation is CASSATGEVYFGYTF.

The V call is TRBV5-1, the J call TRBJ2-5, with D possibly being TRBD1 or TRBD2 (5 bases each). Germline V gene data show CDR1 as SGHRS and CDR2 as YFSETQ. This CDR3 has 15 amino acids. Trimming removed 4 bases from V and 3 bases from J, with 16 bases in between. CDR3 sequence reads: CASSPWDGSKETQYF. The CDR3 DNA is TGCGCCAGCAGCCCGTGGGACGGATCTAAAGAGACCCAGTACTTC. Supplemented by reference TRBV5-1 and TRBJ2-5, the full variable domain reads KAGVTQTPRYLIKTRGQQVTLSCSPISGHRSVSWYQQTPGQGLQFLFEYFSETQRNKGNFPGRFSGRQFSNSRSEMNVSTLELGDSALYLCASSPWDGSKETQYFGPGTRLLVL.

This clone was observed a single time. The V gene is TRBV6-5, the J gene TRBJ2-7; D gene unclear. The CDR3 has 13 amino acids. Trimming removed 2 bases at V and 2 bases at J, with 7 bases between. Germline V gene data show CDR1 as MNHEY and CDR2 as SVGAGI. The CDR3 spells CASSYGQTYEQYF. DNA of the CDR3: TGTGCCAGCAGTTACGGGCAGACCTACGAGCAGTACTTC.

V and J are TRBV10-1 and TRBJ2-3, with 7 bases that match TRBD2. There are 13 residues in the CDR3. V trimming: 5 bases; J trimming: 2 bases; junction bases outside the gene matches: 1. Germline V CDR1 and CDR2: WNHNN, SYGVQD (reference sequence). The chain's CDR3 is CASSRDYTDTQYF. CDR3 sequence (DNA): TGCGCCAGCAGTCGGGACTACACAGATACGCAGTATTTT.

The chain uses TRBV5-6 and TRBJ1-1; no reliable D call. This CDR3 region has 13 residues. The germline gives CDR1 SGHDT, CDR2 YYEEEE. Trimming shortened V by 1 base and J by 6 bases, and 10 bases separated the two germline ends. CDR3 residues: CASSLQFRAEAFF. The CDR3 nucleotides read TGTGCCAGCAGCTTGCAGTTCCGGGCTGAAGCTTTCTTT.

The chain uses TRBV30 and TRBJ1-1, with D possibly matching TRBD1 (5 bases). Germline V gene lookup returns CDR1 GTSNPN and CDR2 SVGIG (reference sequence). This CDR3 comprises 15 residues. The V gene lost 1 base and the J gene lost 6 bases, with 18 bases spanning the gap. The CDR3 bases are TGTGCCTGGAGTGGGGGGGGGTGGATGGTTGCTGAAGCTTTCTTT. Translation gives CAWSGGGWMVAEAFF.

The CDR3 DNA sequence: TGTGCCAGCAGTTACAGGATAACCCGGAATCAGCCCCAGCATTTT. Encoded protein: CASSYRITRNQPQHF. The rearrangement joins TRBV27 to TRBJ1-5; D possibly corresponds to TRBD1 (5 bases). V was pared by 4 bases and J by 4 bases, with 14 bases between. The CDR3 is 15 residues long. Germline V gene lookup returns CDR1 MNHEY and CDR2 SMNVEV (reference sequence).

The rearrangement joins TRBV27 to TRBJ2-1, with D hard to call. Germline CDR1 and CDR2: MNHEY and SMNVEV (reference sequence). The CDR3 is 14 residues long. V lost 4 bases and J lost 6, with 13 bases in between. CDR3 nucleotide sequence: TGTGCCAGCAGTTCCCTCTTACTGGGCAATGAGCAGTTCTTC. Amino acid sequence: CASSSLLLGNEQFF.

V and J are TRBV11-1 and TRBJ2-4; D is perhaps TRBD2 (7 bases). The V end was cut by 4 bases, the J end by 2 bases, with 21 bases between. Germline assignment: CDR1 SGHAT and CDR2 FQDESV (reference sequence). CDR3 size: 18 residues. DNA for the CDR3: TGTGCCAGCAGCTCAAACAGAGGGGGGGCCAGAACCAAAAACATTCAGTACTTC. Amino acids: CASSSNRGGARTKNIQYF. Combining the CDR3 with reference TRBV11-1 and TRBJ2-4 gives the whole variable domain EAEVAQSPRYKITEKSQAVAFWCDPISGHATLYWYRQILGQGPELLVQFQDESVVDDSQLPKDRFSAERLKGVDSTLKIQPAELGDSAMYLCASSSNRGGARTKNIQYFGAGTRLSVL.

This rearrangement joins TRBV7-9 to TRBJ1-1; D uncertain. This CDR3 is 15 amino acids long. In germline, CDR1 is SEHNR, CDR2 FQNEAQ (reference sequence). Between the trimmed V and J ends, which lost 1 base and 3 bases, there was a span of 12 bases. The CDR3 region is CASSLGMGRDTEAFF. The CDR3 region has the DNA TGTGCCAGCAGCTTAGGGATGGGAAGGGACACTGAAGCTTTCTTT.

The rearrangement joins TRBV6-5 to TRBJ2-3, with D unclear. Germline CDR1 MNHEY, CDR2 SVGAGI. Trimming shortened V by 6 bases and J by 4 bases, and 14 bases separated the two germline ends. The length of the CDR3 is 14 residues. Here the CDR3 reads CASRVDLGADTQYF. The DNA of the CDR3 is TGTGCCAGCAGAGTTGATTTAGGCGCAGATACGCAGTATTTT.

This chain joins TRBV5-4 and TRBJ2-2, with D perhaps matching TRBD1 (5 bases). V lost 4 bases and J lost 0, with 19 bases in between. The CDR3 runs to 18 residues. The germline V gene encodes CDR1 SGHNT and CDR2 YYREEE (reference sequence). CDR3 sequence reads: CASSAGQGFTANTGELFF. The CDR3 nucleotides read TGTGCCAGCAGCGCCGGCCAGGGATTTACAGCGAACACCGGGGAGCTGTTTTTT.

The chain combines TRBV6-5 with TRBJ2-3; weak D call: TRBD1 (6 bases). Germline CDR1 MNHEY, CDR2 SVGAGI. The CDR3 consists of 14 residues. The V end was cut by 6 bases, the J end by 4 bases, with 14 bases between. CDR3 sequence reads: CASSQQGVADTQYF. The CDR3 DNA follows: TGTGCCAGCAGCCAACAGGGTGTCGCAGATACGCAGTATTTT.

Relative to its sample, this clone is large. This chain connects TRBV28 to TRBJ1-5; D is unclear. With 6 bases removed from V and 3 bases from J, the gap between germline ends came to 9 bases. Looked up from germline, CDR1 is MDHEN and CDR2 is SYDVKM. The CDR3 is 13 residues long. The CDR3 DNA sequence: TGTGCCAGCAGCCGTGAGTCCAATCAGCCCCAGCATTTT. Its protein is CASSRESNQPQHF.

The chain uses TRBV5-1 and TRBJ1-1; weak D call: TRBD1 (6 bases). The CDR3 loop spans 14 amino acids. Germline V lookup: CDR1 SGHRS, CDR2 YFSETQ. V was pared by 2 bases and J by 1 base, with 9 bases between. The CDR3 DNA reads TGCGCCAGCAGCTTCTTACAGGGGAACACTGAAGCTTTCTTT. This sequence encodes CASSFLQGNTEAFF.

The chain combines TRBV4-1 with TRBJ2-6, with a weak D call TRBD2 (5 bases). The CDR3 covers 17 residues. Deletions cut 2 bases from V and 1 base from J, with 12 bases between. Per the germline V gene, CDR1 is MGHRA and CDR2 is YSYEKL. CDR3 sequence: CASSQILRRSGANVLTF. In DNA form, the CDR3 reads TGCGCCAGCAGCCAAATCCTCAGGAGGTCTGGGGCCAACGTCCTGACTTTC.

V usage is TRBV15 and J usage is TRBJ2-3; D not certain. This CDR3 contains 13 residues. V lost 0 bases to trimming and J lost 4 bases, with 5 bases between them. Germline values: CDR1 LNHNV, CDR2 YYDKDF (reference sequence). CDR3 in DNA: TGTGCCACCAGCAGAGAACGACCAGATACGCAGTATTTT. This encodes CATSRERPDTQYF. Looking up the rest from reference TRBV15 and TRBJ2-3 gives the full variable domain: DAMVIQNPRYQVTQFGKPVTLSCSQTLNHNVMYWYQQKSSQAPKLLFHYYDKDFNNEADTPDNFQSRRPNTSFCFLDIRSPGLGDTAMYLCATSRERPDTQYFGPGTRLTVL.

This clone was picked up a small number of times. The chain couples TRBV28 to TRBJ2-3, with a tentative D call TRBD1 (5 bases). Germline V gene sequence: CDR1 MDHEN, CDR2 SYDVKM. V was trimmed by 4 bases and J by 4 bases, leaving 21 bases between them. The CDR3 loop spans 17 amino acids. The CDR3 nucleotides are TGTGCCAGCAGTTCCTTTTCAGGGCGCTCTCCCTCAGATACGCAGTATTTT. Its protein is CASSSFSGRSPSDTQYF.

J is TRBJ1-2 and V is TRBV7-8; a possible D gene is TRBD1 (5 bases). Trimming took off 1 base at V and 5 bases at J, with 20 bases between the two ends. The CDR3 runs to 17 residues. Germline V CDR1 and CDR2: SGHVS, FQNEAQ. DNA for the CDR3: TGTGCCAGCAGCTTAGTGGGTATGGGGGTGACGAGATATGGCTACACCTTC. Amino acids: CASSLVGMGVTRYGYTF.